The rows below give T cell receptor beta chains drawn from one sample of a study of shared clonotypes between healthy human individuals. Assay used: immunoSEQ multiplex PCR; TCRdb lists only in-frame clones, some missing. The sample contains more than 2 million clones, 93% of which appear only once. The specimen was naive CD8+ T cells from PBMCs. The receptors were gathered from a man aged 18 to 30 in good health. Some clones in this sample may be carry-over from other donors' samples. Both conserved end residues are part of each CDR3. D genes are given only for firm matches. Only some rows state a clone size, as once, few, many or a class for expanded clones.

size,J,length,D,V,DNA,CDR3
once,TRBJ2-2,14,-,TRBV2,TGTGCCATCACGAGGGGGGAGCACACCGGGGAGCTGTTTTTT,CAITRGEHTGELFF
-,TRBJ2-7,11,-,TRBV6-5,TGTGCCAGCACCAAGGGCTACGAGCAGTACTTC,CASTKGYEQYF
-,TRBJ1-2,13,-,TRBV10-3,TGTGCCAGACAGGTTATCACGATGTCTGGCTACACCTTC,CARQVITMSGYTF
-,TRBJ1-5,14,-,TRBV5-5,TGTGCCAGCAGCTCCTCGGGGAGCAATCAGCCCCAGCATTTT,CASSSSGSNQPQHF
-,TRBJ2-7,12,-,TRBV27,TGTGCCAGCAGTTTAAGGGGTAACGAGCAGTACTTC,CASSLRGNEQYF
-,TRBJ1-1,16,TRBD1,TRBV18,TGTGCCAGCTCACCCCAGGGGGCAGGGGGTTTCACTGAAGCTTTCTTT,CASSPQGAGGFTEAFF
-,TRBJ2-5,12,-,TRBV30,TGTGCCTGGAGGGGACCGGGGGAGACCCAGTACTTC,CAWRGPGETQYF
-,TRBJ1-5,16,-,TRBV30,TGTGCCTGGAGCGGACAAACAGGATATAGCAATCAGCCCCAGCATTTT,CAWSGQTGYSNQPQHF
-,TRBJ1-5,15,TRBD1,TRBV7-3,TGTGCCAGCAGCTTAAGACAGGGAGGCAATCAGCCCCAGCATTTT,CASSLRQGGNQPQHF
-,TRBJ2-7,13,TRBD1,TRBV29-1,TGCAGCGGAGGGACAGGGCCCCTCTACGAGCAGTACTTC,CSGGTGPLYEQYF
-,TRBJ2-7,12,TRBD1,TRBV12-5,TGTGCTAGTGGCACAGGGGGTGTCGAGCAGTACTTC,CASGTGGVEQYF
-,TRBJ2-3,17,TRBD1,TRBV18,TGTGCCAGCTCACAGCCTCCTCACAGGGGGTTGACAGATACGCAGTATTTT,CASSQPPHRGLTDTQYF
-,TRBJ2-1,15,TRBD2,TRBV29-1,TGCAGCGTTGGGGGATCTAGCGGGAGAATAGATGAGCAGTTCTTC,CSVGGSSGRIDEQFF
-,TRBJ2-3,19,TRBD2,TRBV27,TGTGCCAGCAGTTTATCGGCCGGGACTAGCGGGAGAGACACAGATACGCAGTATTTT,CASSLSAGTSGRDTDTQYF
-,TRBJ1-1,17,-,TRBV6-1,TGTGCCAGCAGTGAAGACAGGGTCCGGGTGGCAAGAACTGAAGCTTTCTTT,CASSEDRVRVARTEAFF
-,TRBJ2-3,12,-,TRBV27,TGTGCCAGCAGTTTATTACCCGGTACGCAGTATTTT,CASSLLPGTQYF
-,TRBJ2-7,21,-,TRBV13,TGTGCCAGCAGCTTAGGAGGGCCGTTGAAGGAGCGTGACGCCTTGTCCTACGAGCAGTACTTC,CASSLGGPLKERDALSYEQYF
-,TRBJ1-1,17,-,TRBV7-8,TGTGCCAGCAGCTTTGGGAGAGAAGGGAGGATGAACACTGAAGCTTTCTTT,CASSFGREGRMNTEAFF
-,TRBJ2-7,13,-,TRBV6-1,TGTGCCAGCACCAGTCTAGGAGACCACGAGCAGTACTTC,CASTSLGDHEQYF
few,TRBJ1-1,14,-,TRBV9,TGTGCCAGCAGCCCCCGCGGGGTCGGCACTGAAGCTTTCTTT,CASSPRGVGTEAFF
-,TRBJ2-4,18,-,TRBV7-2,TGTGCCAGCAGCTTAGAGGGTAGCGAAGACAATACCAAAAACATTCAGTACTTC,CASSLEGSEDNTKNIQYF
-,TRBJ2-7,15,-,TRBV29-1,TGCAGCGTTGAAGATGTAGAGAAAGAGAGTCCCGAGCAGTACTTC,CSVEDVEKESPEQYF
-,TRBJ1-1,17,-,TRBV19,TGTGCCAGTAGTCGGGGGTTGTTTGGCCAGCTGAACACTGAAGCTTTCTTT,CASSRGLFGQLNTEAFF
-,TRBJ2-2,14,-,TRBV29-1,TGCAGCGCACACACGGGTAAAAACACCGGGGAGCTGTTTTTT,CSAHTGKNTGELFF
once,TRBJ2-1,19,TRBD2,TRBV7-8,TGTGCCAGCAGCTCGGGACTAGCGGGAGGGAAAGTAGGCTACAATGAGCAGTTCTTC,CASSSGLAGGKVGYNEQFF
-,TRBJ2-7,17,TRBD2,TRBV9,TGTGCCAGCAGCGCCTCCGGTGGGACTAGCGGGAGTGACAAGCAGTACTTC,CASSASGGTSGSDKQYF
-,TRBJ1-1,14,-,TRBV28,TGTGCCAGCAGTTTATGGCAACAGAACACTGAAGCTTTCTTT,CASSLWQQNTEAFF
-,TRBJ2-7,14,-,TRBV28,TGTGCCAGCAGTTTACCTGGGGAGGACTACGAGCAGTACTTC,CASSLPGEDYEQYF
-,TRBJ1-1,14,-,TRBV28,TGTGCCAGCAGCACTTGGACAGAGAACACTGAAGCTTTCTTT,CASSTWTENTEAFF
-,TRBJ1-5,15,-,TRBV6-6,TGTGCCAGCAGGCCCGGCGGGCAGGTCAATCAGCCCCAGCATTTT,CASRPGGQVNQPQHF
-,TRBJ1-4,15,TRBD1,TRBV6-1,TGTGCCAGCACCGGACCGGGACAGGGGGATGAAAAACTGTTTTTT,CASTGPGQGDEKLFF
-,TRBJ2-1,18,TRBD2,TRBV7-2,TGTGCCAGCAGCTTAGATCTTCTAGCGGGAGGACTTTACAATGAGCAGTTCTTC,CASSLDLLAGGLYNEQFF
-,TRBJ1-1,14,-,TRBV27,TGTGCCAGCAGTTTATTCGGCAGCGGGACTGAAGCTTTCTTT,CASSLFGSGTEAFF
-,TRBJ2-3,17,TRBD2,TRBV27,TGTGCCAGCAGACTCAACCTAGCGGGAGGGAGGACAGATACGCAGTATTTT,CASRLNLAGGRTDTQYF
-,TRBJ2-7,14,-,TRBV28,TGTGCCAGCAGTCCAGTTTTGGGGGCCTACGAGCAGTACTTC,CASSPVLGAYEQYF
-,TRBJ1-5,16,TRBD1,TRBV7-8,TGTGCCAGCAGCTTAGAGGGGGCAGGCTGGGACCAGCCCCAGCATTTT,CASSLEGAGWDQPQHF
-,TRBJ2-2,13,-,TRBV7-9,TGTGCCAGCAGACAGGGTCGGACCGGGGAGCTGTTTTTT,CASRQGRTGELFF
-,TRBJ2-4,16,-,TRBV7-9,TGTGCCAGCAGCCCGAAGGGGGGGAGTGCCAAAAACATTCAGTACTTC,CASSPKGGSAKNIQYF
-,TRBJ2-7,14,-,TRBV5-4,TGTGCCAGCAGCTTGGGGGGGGCTACCTACGAGCAGTACTTC,CASSLGGATYEQYF
-,TRBJ2-5,16,-,TRBV9,TGTGCCAGCAGCGAGTGGGCTCGCGACCCGGCGGGGACCCAGTACTTC,CASSEWARDPAGTQYF
-,TRBJ1-4,15,TRBD1,TRBV5-8,TGTGCCAGCAGCTTGGAGGGACAGGGAAATGAAAAACTGTTTTTT,CASSLEGQGNEKLFF
-,TRBJ2-1,16,-,TRBV27,TGTGCCGAACGGGAAGACTGCAACGGGCCATTCAATGAGCAGTTCTTC,CAEREDCNGPFNEQFF
-,TRBJ2-7,14,TRBD2,TRBV6-1,TGTGCCAGCAACCAGGGACTAGCGGCATACGAGCAGTACTTC,CASNQGLAAYEQYF
-,TRBJ2-7,15,TRBD1,TRBV4-2,TGTGCCAGCACCTCCTTGGGACAGGGGTCCTACGAGCAGTACTTC,CASTSLGQGSYEQYF
once,TRBJ1-5,14,-,TRBV27,TGTGCCAGCGGGCAAGTGGTGGGTTGGGAGCCCCAGCATTTT,CASGQVVGWEPQHF
-,TRBJ2-1,12,-,TRBV7-6,TGTGCCAGCAGCCCGGTGGGCAATGAGCAGTTCTTC,CASSPVGNEQFF
-,TRBJ1-5,14,-,TRBV27,TGTGCCAGCAGTTTCCTCCCCCGGGGGCAGCCCCAGCATTTT,CASSFLPRGQPQHF
-,TRBJ2-1,14,-,TRBV7-8,TGTGCCAGCTGGACAATGGACTCCTACAATGAGCAGTTCTTC,CASWTMDSYNEQFF
-,TRBJ1-1,12,-,TRBV30,TGTGCCTGGGGGGTAGCGAACACTGAAGCTTTCTTT,CAWGVANTEAFF
once,TRBJ1-1,15,TRBD1,TRBV7-9,TGTGCCAGCGGACTGGACAGGGGGCTGAGCACTGAAGCTTTCTTT,CASGLDRGLSTEAFF
-,TRBJ1-5,16,TRBD1,TRBV2,TGTGCCAGCAGTGAGGAGACAGGGGGGGGCAATCAGCCCCAGCATTTT,CASSEETGGGNQPQHF
-,TRBJ2-1,15,-,TRBV7-2,TGTGCCAGCAGCGCGGGGTGGACTGCCTACAATGAGCAGTTCTTC,CASSAGWTAYNEQFF
-,TRBJ2-3,17,-,TRBV27,TGTGCCAGCAGTTTAACCAGGTGGGCGTCTTTCACAGATACGCAGTATTTT,CASSLTRWASFTDTQYF
-,TRBJ2-5,15,-,TRBV9,TGTGCCAGCAGCGGGGAGAAGTATGGGGCAGAGACCCAGTACTTC,CASSGEKYGAETQYF
-,TRBJ2-2,14,-,TRBV28,TGTGCCAGCAGCCTTCAGGAAGGCACCGGGGAGCTGTTTTTT,CASSLQEGTGELFF
few,TRBJ2-2,10,-,TRBV2,TGTGCCAGCAGGGCCGGGGAGCTGTTTTTT,CASRAGELFF
-,TRBJ2-2,15,TRBD1,TRBV27,TGTGCCAGCGCCCCGGTGGGACAGGGGAGCGGGGAGCTGTTTTTT,CASAPVGQGSGELFF